This TCR beta chain was recovered during a study of T cell responses to AZD1222 COVID-19 vaccine. Libraries were prepared by immunoSEQ multiplex PCR; TCRdb keeps only in-frame clonotypes and omits some of them. The data show over 85,000 clones, roughly 92% seen once. Study outcomes and limitations: Rises in breadth and depth of Spike-specific TCRs came after two AZD1222 doses.

With respect to this clone: What it recognizes is unknown.

The study pooled second doses at about 4 or about 12 weeks. The V and J ends lost 2 bases and 3 bases, in that order; junction bases with no gene match: 5. Germline loops: CDR1 LGHNA, CDR2 YNFKEQ. The CDR3 contains 17 residues. The sequenced sample was peripheral blood, obtained 28 days after the second AZD1222 dose. The receptor was derived from an adult who received the AZD1222 COVID-19 vaccine. The V and J genes are TRBV4-2 and TRBJ2-1; 12 nucleotides match TRBD2. The CDR3 sequence: CASSQPGTSGYYNEQFF. CDR3 DNA sequence: TGTGCCAGCAGCCAACCGGGGACTAGCGGGTACTACAATGAGCAGTTCTTC.